One and the same sample provided the 10 T cell receptor beta chains below, sequenced in a study of CD8+ T cells in alopecia areata. Extracted RNA was reverse transcribed into cDNA, the sequencing template. Measured with immunoSEQ multiplex PCR; TCRdb has only the in-frame clones, and not every one. The data show roughly 190,000 clones, roughly 66% seen once. As to treatment: oral pan-JAK inhibitor, 5-10 mg twice daily. The material was CD4+ T cells sorted from blood, obtained at week 24, from a patient treated with tofacitinib. These receptor sequences come from a human donor with alopecia areata.

In this sample, this clone turned up a few times. V is TRBV5-4 and J is TRBJ2-7; TRBD2 matches 11 bases. The CDR3 runs to 15 residues. Germline lookup yields CDR1 SGHNT and CDR2 YYREEE (reference sequence). Germline trimming cut 4 bases from V and 7 bases from J; bases unmatched to any gene: 10. The CDR3: CASSGTTSGGGEQYF. CDR3 nucleotides: TGTGCCAGCAGCGGTACAACTAGCGGGGGAGGTGAGCAGTACTTC.

This chain joins TRBV15 and TRBJ2-3; D gene ambiguous. V was trimmed by 1 base and J by 5 bases, leaving 4 bases between them. This CDR3 region has 12 residues. CDR1 and CDR2 (germline): LNHNV, YYDKDF (reference sequence). CDR3 amino acids: CATSRGVDTQYF. DNA of the CDR3: TGTGCCACCAGCAGAGGGGTAGATACGCAGTATTTT.

This clone turned up a few times. This chain links TRBV12-5 with TRBJ2-7, with 9 bases matching TRBD1. J lost 4 bases, V lost 7 bases, and 8 bases had no gene match. CDR3 size: 14 residues. Germline assignment: CDR1 LGHNT and CDR2 FRNRAP. CDR3 nucleotide sequence: TGTGCTAGTGCCACACAGGGGGCAGGATACGAGCAGTACTTC. The encoded protein is CASATQGAGYEQYF.

The chain recombines TRBV5-1 with TRBJ1-5; D not certain. V was shortened by 4 bases and J by 2 bases, with 22 bases between the two germline ends. Germline lookup yields CDR1 SGHRS and CDR2 YFSETQ. CDR3 length: 18 residues. The CDR3 coding sequence is TGCGCCAGCAGCCCGGGGATTGGGCGAGGCAGCGGCAATCAGCCCCAGCATTTT. This encodes CASSPGIGRGSGNQPQHF.

In this sample, this clone turned up once. J is TRBJ1-1 and V is TRBV2; 7 bases agree with TRBD1. The V segment lost 2 bases and the J segment 4 bases; nucleotides outside the gene matches: 4. The CDR3 is 14 residues long. CDR1 is SNHLY and CDR2 is FYNNEI in the germline V gene. The CDR3 coding sequence is TGTGCCAGCAGTGAACACAGGGGCGGCACTGAAGCTTTCTTT. Its translation is CASSEHRGGTEAFF.

The V and J genes are TRBV11-2 and TRBJ2-3; unclear D gene. Trimming cost V 5 bases and J 11 bases, with 17 bases left between them. The CDR3 is 13 residues long. Looked up from germline, CDR1 is SGHAT and CDR2 is FQNNGV. In DNA, the CDR3 is TGTGCCAGCAGCCCTAGAAGTAGTGGGCTGCAGTATTTT. Its protein is CASSPRSSGLQYF. Combining the CDR3 with reference TRBV11-2 and TRBJ2-3 gives the whole variable domain EAGVAQSPRYKIIEKRQSVAFWCNPISGHATLYWYQQILGQGPKLLIQFQNNGVVDDSQLPKDRFSAERLKGVDSTLKIQPAKLEDSAVYLCASSPRSSGLQYFGPGTRLTVL.

The chain couples TRBV6-6 to TRBJ1-5, with D perhaps matching TRBD1 (5 bases). Germline lookup yields CDR1 MNHNY and CDR2 SVGAGI (reference sequence). Trimming shortened V by 4 bases and J by 0 bases, and 13 bases separated the two germline ends. This CDR3 region has 16 residues. For the CDR3, the DNA is TGTGCCAGCAGTTGGGGCAACGCTTATAGCAATCAGCCCCAGCATTTT. Its translation is CASSWGNAYSNQPQHF.

The CDR3: CAISPGPPGEKLFF. The CDR3, as DNA: TGTGCCATCAGCCCCGGACCCCCTGGGGAAAAACTGTTTTTT. V and J are TRBV10-3 and TRBJ1-4; D is ambiguous. With 6 bases removed from V and 8 bases from J, the gap between germline ends came to 16 bases. The germline V gene has CDR1 ENHRY and CDR2 SYGVKD. This CDR3 has 14 residues.

This chain joins TRBV30 and TRBJ2-7; no clear D. Germline loops: CDR1 GTSNPN, CDR2 SVGIG (reference sequence). The CDR3 consists of 12 residues. V shed 5 bases and J shed 10 bases, with 18 bases lying between them. CDR3 in amino acids: CAWGRLAESQYF. CDR3 nucleotide sequence: TGTGCCTGGGGTCGGTTGGCAGAGAGTCAGTACTTC.

The chain has TRBV15 and TRBJ1-6; 10 bases map to TRBD1. The CDR3 runs to 15 residues. J gave up 9 bases and V 6 bases, and 8 bases lay outside the gene matches. Germline V lookup: CDR1 LNHNV, CDR2 YYDKDF (reference sequence). The CDR3: CATRIRDRGGSPLHF. The CDR3 region has the DNA TGTGCCACCAGAATCCGGGACAGGGGAGGTTCACCCCTCCACTTT.